Shown below are 27 T cell receptor beta chains from a single sample sequenced in a study of blood T cell repertoires in COVID-19. Sequenced by immunoSEQ multiplex PCR; TCRdb stores in-frame clones only, minus some. Altogether approximately 250,000 clones are present, 85% to 90% being singletons, with the ten largest covering 5.2%. The sample comprised peripheral blood. All receptors derive from a woman aged 60 to 75 with COVID-19, enrolled during active disease.

The chain has TRBV10-1 and TRBJ1-2, with no clear D. V was cut by 9 bases and J by 4 bases, with 21 bases left in between. Germline-derived CDR1 and CDR2 are WNHNN and SYGVQD (reference sequence). The CDR3 contains 15 residues. The CDR3 spells CARSSLCGASYGYTF. CDR3 coding DNA: TGCGCCAGATCGAGCCTGTGTGGCGCTAGCTATGGCTACACCTTC.

The chain joins TRBV7-9 to TRBJ1-1; D is perhaps TRBD1 (5 bases). Trimming pared 1 base from V and 11 bases from J, leaving 23 bases between. The CDR3 is made up of 16 amino acids. Germline V lookup: CDR1 SEHNR, CDR2 FQNEAQ (reference sequence). The CDR3 protein is CASSLVVGQVFWKAFF. CDR3 coding DNA: TGTGCCAGCAGCTTAGTAGTGGGGCAGGTCTTTTGGAAGGCTTTCTTT.

This chain connects TRBV27 to TRBJ1-1; TRBD1 is a possible D gene (5 bases). Germline V gene sequence: CDR1 MNHEY, CDR2 SMNVEV (reference sequence). The CDR3 sequence is 15 residues long. Trimming shortened V by 3 bases and J by 2 bases, and 13 bases separated the two germline ends. CDR3 nucleotides: TGTGCCAGCAGTTTGAACCCCGGGACTAACACTGAAGCTTTCTTT. The encoded protein is CASSLNPGTNTEAFF.

The sample holds one count of this clone. J is TRBJ1-1 and V is TRBV10-3; D might be TRBD1 (5 bases). V dropped 5 bases and J dropped 3 bases, with 13 bases sitting between them. Germline V lookup: CDR1 ENHRY, CDR2 SYGVKD. The length of the CDR3 is 14 residues. The CDR3 loop is CAISIREADTEAFF. CDR3 nucleotide sequence: TGTGCCATCAGTATCAGGGAGGCCGACACTGAAGCTTTCTTT.

This clone was observed a handful of times. The J gene is TRBJ1-1, the V gene TRBV7-9; 9 nucleotides agree with TRBD1. Germline V CDR1 and CDR2: SEHNR, FQNEAQ (reference sequence). V was clipped by 5 bases and J by 6 bases; unmatched bases: 10. This CDR3 has 15 amino acids. The CDR3 reads CASSPWTGEMAEAFF. In DNA, the CDR3 is TGTGCCAGCAGCCCATGGACAGGGGAAATGGCTGAAGCTTTCTTT.

The chain uses TRBV2 and TRBJ2-7; maybe TRBD2 (6 bases). In germline, CDR1 is SNHLY, CDR2 FYNNEI. Between the trimmed V and J ends, which lost 6 bases and 3 bases, there was a span of 18 bases. The CDR3 length is 15 residues. The CDR3 DNA is TGTGCCAGCAGAGCCGGTGCGGGGTCCATCTACGAGCAGTACTTC. As protein: CASRAGAGSIYEQYF.

This chain connects TRBV5-6 to TRBJ1-1; the D is unclear. The V end lost 7 bases, the J end lost 0 bases, and 16 bases lay between the germline ends. Germline CDR1 reads SGHDT; CDR2 reads YYEEEE. This CDR3 comprises 15 residues. CDR3 coding DNA: TGTGCCAGCGCATTAACCCGGCAGGTGAACACTGAAGCTTTCTTT. Protein sequence: CASALTRQVNTEAFF.

V gene TRBV11-3 combines with J gene TRBJ2-2; D gene ambiguous. The CDR3 consists of 13 residues. Germline loops: CDR1 SGHNT, CDR2 YENEEA. The ends were cut back, 2 bases at V and 5 bases at J, with 6 bases in the middle. The CDR3 spells CASSLLATGELFF. Written as DNA, the CDR3 is TGTGCCAGCAGCTTACTGGCAACCGGGGAGCTGTTTTTT.

The chain recombines TRBV12-3 or TRBV12-4 with TRBJ2-2; D ambiguous. V was shortened by 2 bases and J by 5 bases, with 6 bases between the two germline ends. There are 13 residues in the CDR3. In nucleotides, the CDR3 is TGTGCCAGCAGTTTAAAAGAGACCGGGGAGCTGTTTTTT. Translation: CASSLKETGELFF.

The chain employs TRBV23-1 and TRBJ1-5, with D possibly TRBD1 on 5 matching bases. TRBV23-1 is recorded as an ORF, its role being uncertain. V was clipped by 2 bases and J by 2 bases, with 19 bases between them. The CDR3 loop spans 18 amino acids. CDR3 amino acids: CASSQRGQLNMGNQPQHF. The DNA for the CDR3 is TGCGCCAGCAGTCAACGCGGACAATTAAATATGGGCAATCAGCCCCAGCATTTT.

V usage is TRBV5-5 and J usage is TRBJ2-1; TRBD2 matches at 12 bases. Germline values: CDR1 SGHKS, CDR2 YYEKEE (reference sequence). V was pared by 2 bases and J by 8 bases, with 11 bases of the junction left unmatched. The CDR3 loop spans 17 amino acids. CDR3 bases: TGTGCCAGCAGCTTCCGACTAGCGGGAGTTATTGTGGATGAGCAGTTCTTC. Amino acids: CASSFRLAGVIVDEQFF.

This clone was seen only a few times. The V gene is TRBV7-2, the J gene TRBJ2-7; 8 nucleotides line up with TRBD1. The germline gives CDR1 SGHTA, CDR2 FQGNSA. The length of the CDR3 is 15 residues. V lost 4 bases, J lost 3 bases, and 8 bases stayed unmatched. CDR3 nucleotide sequence: TGTGCCAGCAGCTCCAGGGGGCTCAACCGCTACGAGCAGTACTTC. Protein product: CASSSRGLNRYEQYF.

In DNA, the CDR3 is TGTGCCAGCAGCTTGGCCAGGAACTATGGCTACACCTTC. As protein: CASSLARNYGYTF. This sequence joins TRBV5-8 and TRBJ1-2; D is uncertain. The V end was cut by 0 bases, the J end by 2 bases, with 5 bases between. This CDR3 is built from 13 residues. CDR1 and CDR2 (germline): SGHTS, YDEGEE.

CDR3 loop: CASSFTSTMGLEQYF. The CDR3 bases are TGTGCCAGCAGCTTTACCAGCACTATGGGGCTCGAGCAGTACTTC. The J gene is TRBJ2-7, the V gene TRBV5-6, with TRBD1 as a possible D gene (5 bases). Germline V lookup: CDR1 SGHDT, CDR2 YYEEEE. The CDR3 is made up of 15 amino acids. Deletions cut 2 bases from V and 6 bases from J, with 18 bases between.

This chain joins TRBV10-1 and TRBJ2-1; TRBD1 might be the D (5 bases). The V gene lost 6 bases and the J gene lost 0 bases, with 24 bases spanning the gap. Germline V gene lookup returns CDR1 WNHNN and CDR2 SYGVQD (reference sequence). CDR3 length equals 19 residues. This chain's CDR3 is CASRPDSSRNKNSYNEQFF. The CDR3 nucleotides read TGCGCCAGCAGACCCGACAGTTCCCGCAATAAAAACTCCTACAATGAGCAGTTCTTC.

This clone was detected a few times. The chain combines TRBV19 with TRBJ1-1; the match to TRBD1 covers 7 bases. Unmatched junction bases numbered 10, after V lost 5 bases and J lost 4 bases. The CDR3 is 15 amino acids. Germline V CDR1 and CDR2: LNHDA, SQIVND (reference sequence). The CDR3 sequence is CASSLGGAGGTEAFF. The DNA for the CDR3 is TGTGCCAGTAGTCTCGGTGGGGCAGGGGGCACTGAAGCTTTCTTT.

This clone was detected only once. The genes are TRBV30 and TRBJ1-4; perhaps TRBD1 as D (5 bases). The CDR3 consists of 15 residues. V was pared by 0 bases and J by 4 bases, with 12 bases between. The V gene's germline CDR1 is GTSNPN and CDR2 SVGIG (reference sequence). CDR3 residues: CAWSVGGGGNEKLFF. CDR3 DNA sequence: TGTGCCTGGAGTGTCGGCGGGGGGGGTAATGAAAAACTGTTTTTT. Variable domain in full (rest from reference TRBV30 and TRBJ1-4): SQTIHQWPATLVQPVGSPLSLECTVEGTSNPNLYWYRQAAGRGLQLLFYSVGIGQISSEVPQNLSASRPQDRQFILSSKKLLLSDSGFYLCAWSVGGGGNEKLFFGSGTQLSVL.

This chain uses TRBV6-4 with TRBJ2-1, with a weak D call TRBD2 (6 bases). Trimming removed 2 bases at V and 2 bases at J, with 10 bases between. The CDR3 has 15 residues. Looked up from germline, CDR1 is MRHNA and CDR2 is SNTAGT. In nucleotides, the CDR3 is TGTGCCAGCAGTGACAGTAGCGGAACCTACAATGAGCAGTTCTTC. Its protein is CASSDSSGTYNEQFF.

The chain combines TRBV4-2 with TRBJ2-4, with TRBD2 as a possible D gene (5 bases). V was pared by 0 bases and J by 5 bases, with 8 bases between. This CDR3 has 14 residues. Per germline, CDR1 LGHNA and CDR2 YNFKEQ. The CDR3 DNA is TGTGCCAGCAGCCAAGAGCTGGGAGAAAACATTCAGTACTTC. This translates into CASSQELGENIQYF.

CDR3 residues: CASRPGGATNEKLFF. The CDR3 bases are TGTGCCAGCAGACCGGGGGGGGCAACTAATGAAAAACTGTTTTTT. V is TRBV6-5 and J is TRBJ1-4; perhaps TRBD1 as D (5 bases). Trimming removed 6 bases from V and 0 bases from J, with 11 bases in between. Germline values: CDR1 MNHEY, CDR2 SVGAGI. CDR3 length: 15 residues.

The J gene is TRBJ1-1, the V gene TRBV28, with D unresolved. Germline-derived CDR1 and CDR2 are MDHEN and SYDVKM. There are 15 residues in the CDR3. V was pared by 4 bases and J by 1 base, with 13 bases between. CDR3 amino acids: CASSSPPTANTEAFF. CDR3 bases: TGTGCCAGCAGTTCCCCCCCCACAGCGAACACTGAAGCTTTCTTT.

This clone has just one count. The chain is built from TRBV6-6 and TRBJ1-1, with TRBD1 matching over 7 bases. V trimming: 3 bases; J trimming: 2 bases; junction bases outside the gene matches: 3. CDR1 is MNHNY and CDR2 is SVGAGI in the germline V gene (reference sequence). This CDR3 comprises 14 residues. This CDR3 reads CASSYQGGNTEAFF. CDR3 in DNA: TGTGCCAGCAGTTATCAGGGGGGAAACACTGAAGCTTTCTTT.

The J gene is TRBJ1-1, the V gene TRBV30; TRBD1 matches 7 bases. This CDR3 is 13 amino acids long. Per the germline V gene, CDR1 is GTSNPN and CDR2 is SVGIG (reference sequence). V trimming: 5 bases; J trimming: 1 base; junction bases outside the gene matches: 4. The CDR3 bases are TGTGCCTGGGCCGGGGACAGGAACACTGAAGCTTTCTTT. It codes for CAWAGDRNTEAFF.

This clone was seen a single time. The chain recombines TRBV7-9 with TRBJ2-5; 12 nucleotides line up with TRBD1. The V segment lost 1 base and the J segment 4 bases; nucleotides outside the gene matches: 4. The CDR3 length is 16 residues. Germline-derived CDR1 and CDR2 are SEHNR and FQNEAQ (reference sequence). Here the CDR3 reads CASSLGDRGRRETQYF. The CDR3 nucleotides read TGTGCCAGCAGCTTAGGGGACAGGGGGCGCCGAGAGACCCAGTACTTC.

The chain has TRBV28 and TRBJ2-7; 9 bases align to TRBD1. CDR3 length equals 15 residues. Looked up from germline, CDR1 is MDHEN and CDR2 is SYDVKM. With 3 bases clipped from V and 6 bases from J, the junction kept 9 bases outside the gene matches. The DNA for the CDR3 is TGTGCCAGCAGTTTTCCGGGACAGGGTGCGATCGAGCAGTACTTC. Its protein product is CASSFPGQGAIEQYF.

The gene calls are TRBV27 and TRBJ1-1; the match to TRBD1 covers 8 bases. The CDR3 runs 15 residues. V gave up 0 bases and J gave up 4 bases; unmatched junction bases: 4. CDR1 MNHEY and CDR2 SMNVEV come from the germline V gene (reference sequence). This CDR3 is CASSLSTGVGTEAFF. The CDR3 DNA sequence: TGTGCCAGCAGTTTATCGACAGGGGTAGGCACTGAAGCTTTCTTT.

The chain combines TRBV29-1 with TRBJ1-2, with 9 bases matching TRBD1. V shed 5 bases, J shed 4 bases, and the junction held 11 bases outside the gene matches. The germline CDR1 and CDR2 sequences are SQVTM and ANQGSEA. The CDR3 loop spans 15 amino acids. CDR3 DNA: TGCAGCGTTCAGGGTTGGGGACAGGGAGTCTATGGCTACACCTTC. This encodes CSVQGWGQGVYGYTF.